The clone carrying this T cell receptor (beta chain) has ten or more counts. Its antigen is as yet unknown. Unique molecular identifiers were affixed to single, distinct cDNA molecules. TCRdb reanalysed the 5' RACE reads using MiXCR and keeps one entry per CDR3 protein. There are about 63,000 distinct CDR3 sequences in the sample; over 10% occur only once, and approximately 4.8% lies in the top ten. This record belongs to a study of early T cells in non-severe SARS-CoV-2 infection. On the study more broadly: Whole-blood bulk RNA, unsorted, was sequenced, and chains were unpaired. General observations from the study: Anti-spike CD8 responses were favored in VDJdb matching, and private and CD4 specificities were missed.

The receptor comes from an adult who was a healthcare worker with PCR-confirmed SARS-CoV-2 infection or an uninfected control (not recorded which). Sequences were obtained from whole blood.

Here the CDR3 DNA reads TGCAGTGCTAGAGATCTTAGGACTACCTACACCGGGGAGCTGTTTTTT. Encoded protein: CSARDLRTTYTGELFF. This chain connects TRBV20-1 to TRBJ2-2; weak D call: TRBD2 (6 bases). The CDR3 consists of 16 residues. V was trimmed by 0 bases and J by 3 bases, leaving 14 bases between them. Germline V gene sequence: CDR1 DFQATT, CDR2 SNEGSKA (reference sequence).